These 18 T cell receptor beta chains share one sample of origin, sequenced in a study of STAT5B mutations in CD4+ large granular lymphocyte leukemia. Generated by immunoSEQ multiplex PCR, the TCRdb table keeps only in-frame clones and is missing some. The sample lists roughly 23,000 clones, about 79% occurring once. The sequencing sample was made of CD4+ T cells from blood buffy coats. The source is a human donor in good health.

The V and J genes are TRBV7-8 and TRBJ2-3; D not certain. The CDR3 has 14 residues. Per the germline V gene, CDR1 is SGHVS and CDR2 is FQNEAQ. Between the trimmed V and J ends, which lost 1 base and 1 base, there was a span of 6 bases. The CDR3 region has the DNA TGTGCCAGCAGCTTAGGACCGGGCACAGATACGCAGTATTTT. Its translation: CASSLGPGTDTQYF.

CDR3 residues: CASSAPGYSGTSGGSTGELFF. In DNA, the CDR3 is TGTGCCAGCAGCGCCCCAGGCTATTCCGGGACTAGCGGGGGGTCCACCGGGGAGCTGTTTTTT. The rearrangement joins TRBV9 to TRBJ2-2, with 15 bases matching TRBD2. This CDR3 has 21 residues. V lost 3 bases to trimming and J lost 4 bases; unmatched junction nucleotides: 16. The germline V gene encodes CDR1 SGDLS and CDR2 YYNGEE.

The V gene is TRBV5-1, the J gene TRBJ2-5, with D perhaps matching TRBD2 (6 bases). The CDR3 has 13 amino acids. Between the trimmed V and J ends, which lost 0 bases and 4 bases, there was a span of 7 bases. CDR1 and CDR2 from the germline V gene are SGHRS and YFSETQ. The chain's CDR3 is CASSLAGGETQYF. The CDR3 DNA follows: TGCGCCAGCAGCTTGGCCGGGGGAGAGACCCAGTACTTC.

The sample holds one count of this clone. The gene calls are TRBV15 and TRBJ1-2; 9 positions match TRBD1. This CDR3 spans 16 amino acids. V shed 2 bases, J shed 1 base, and the junction held 5 bases outside the gene matches. Looked up from germline, CDR1 is LNHNV and CDR2 is YYDKDF (reference sequence). CDR3 DNA: TGTGCCACCAGCAGAACGGACAGGGGTTATAACTATGGCTACACCTTC. Its protein product is CATSRTDRGYNYGYTF. The whole variable domain, filled in from reference TRBV15 and TRBJ1-2, reads DAMVIQNPRYQVTQFGKPVTLSCSQTLNHNVMYWYQQKSSQAPKLLFHYYDKDFNNEADTPDNFQSRRPNTSFCFLDIRSPGLGDTAMYLCATSRTDRGYNYGYTFGSGTRLTVV.

The gene calls are TRBV10-3 and TRBJ2-7; TRBD1 matches 9 bases. The germline gives CDR1 ENHRY, CDR2 SYGVKD. J was trimmed by 3 bases and V by 10 bases; bases with no gene match: 7. The CDR3 spans 13 residues. The CDR3, as DNA: TGTGCCACCACCGGGACAGGGTACTACGAGCAGTACTTC. Protein product: CATTGTGYYEQYF.

The chain combines TRBV9 with TRBJ2-4, with 8 bases identical to TRBD1. V lost 2 bases to trimming and J lost 2 bases; unmatched junction nucleotides: 6. The germline V gene encodes CDR1 SGDLS and CDR2 YYNGEE. The CDR3 consists of 16 residues. The CDR3 DNA is TGTGCCAGCAGCGTGGGGGACAGGCTCTCCAAAAACATTCAGTACTTC. Translating gives CASSVGDRLSKNIQYF.

The V call is TRBV19, the J call TRBJ2-7; D may correspond to TRBD1 or TRBD2 (5 bases each). The V and J ends lost 6 bases and 6 bases respectively, with 15 bases between them. CDR1 is LNHDA and CDR2 is SQIVND in the germline V gene (reference sequence). The CDR3 has 13 amino acids. The CDR3 loop is CASSQKPGSEQYF. For the CDR3, the DNA is TGTGCCAGTAGCCAAAAACCAGGGAGCGAGCAGTACTTC.

The genes are TRBV5-1 and TRBJ1-1; perhaps TRBD1 as D (5 bases). The CDR3 length is 16 residues. Germline lookup yields CDR1 SGHRS and CDR2 YFSETQ. Trimming removed 7 bases from V and 1 base from J, with 20 bases in between. CDR3 nucleotide sequence: TGCGCCAGCTATCTGAATCCAGGGCTTTCGAACACTGAAGCTTTCTTT. Translated: CASYLNPGLSNTEAFF. The whole variable domain, filled in from reference TRBV5-1 and TRBJ1-1, reads KAGVTQTPRYLIKTRGQQVTLSCSPISGHRSVSWYQQTPGQGLQFLFEYFSETQRNKGNFPGRFSGRQFSNSRSEMNVSTLELGDSALYLCASYLNPGLSNTEAFFGQGTRLTVV.

This clone occurred a few times. J is TRBJ1-6 and V is TRBV18; D gene unclear. The length of the CDR3 is 15 residues. CDR1 and CDR2 (germline): KGHSH, LQKENI. Trimming pared 3 bases from V and 8 bases from J, leaving 14 bases between. The CDR3 region has the DNA TGTGCCAGCTCACCTAACCAGGCGAGTCATTCACCCCTCCACTTT. Protein: CASSPNQASHSPLHF.

This sequence joins TRBV4-3 and TRBJ2-1; 10 bases agree with TRBD2. The junction had 9 bases not matched to a gene; V was cut back by 0 bases and J by 7 bases. Germline V gives CDR1 LGHNA, CDR2 YSLEER. The length of the CDR3 is 17 residues. CDR3 residues: CASSQEGRSGGGNEQFF. The CDR3 nucleotides read TGCGCCAGCAGCCAAGAAGGTCGAAGCGGGGGGGGGAATGAGCAGTTCTTC.

V is TRBV5-1 and J is TRBJ2-7, with D possibly matching TRBD1 (5 bases). Germline V gives CDR1 SGHRS, CDR2 YFSETQ. Deletions cut 0 bases from V and 2 bases from J, with 9 bases between. The CDR3 sequence is 14 residues long. The CDR3 DNA reads TGCGCCAGCAGCTTGGGACAGATAGCCTACGAGCAGTACTTC. Its protein product is CASSLGQIAYEQYF. The whole variable domain, filled in from reference TRBV5-1 and TRBJ2-7, reads KAGVTQTPRYLIKTRGQQVTLSCSPISGHRSVSWYQQTPGQGLQFLFEYFSETQRNKGNFPGRFSGRQFSNSRSEMNVSTLELGDSALYLCASSLGQIAYEQYFGPGTRLTVT.

The V and J genes are TRBV5-1 and TRBJ2-3; 7 bases agree with TRBD2. This CDR3 comprises 13 residues. The germline CDR1 and CDR2 sequences are SGHRS and YFSETQ. V dropped 4 bases and J dropped 1; count of bases not matched to a gene: 0. In DNA, the CDR3 is TGCGCCAGCAGCCGGGGGGGCACAGATACGCAGTATTTT. Translated, it gives CASSRGGTDTQYF.

The rearrangement links TRBV11-2 to TRBJ2-7; 8 bases align to TRBD2. Germline CDR1 reads SGHAT; CDR2 reads FQNNGV. Unmatched junction bases numbered 7, after V lost 1 base and J lost 2 bases. The CDR3 extends over 16 amino acids. CDR3 coding DNA: TGTGCCAGCAGCTTAGGTGGTAGCGGGATACCCTACGAGCAGTACTTC. Its protein product is CASSLGGSGIPYEQYF.

This chain connects TRBV5-1 to TRBJ2-1; D may be TRBD2 (5 bases). V was cut by 3 bases and J by 8 bases, with 12 bases left in between. From germline, CDR1 is SGHRS and CDR2 YFSETQ. This CDR3 is built from 13 residues. In DNA, the CDR3 is TGCGCCAGCAGCTACAGATCCGGGGATGAGCAGTTCTTC. Its protein product is CASSYRSGDEQFF.

The V and J genes are TRBV6-5 and TRBJ1-5; TRBD1 agrees at 9 bases. V lost 6 bases and J lost 2; bases outside the gene matches: 5. CDR1 and CDR2 from the germline V gene are MNHEY and SVGAGI. There are 15 residues in the CDR3. CDR3 region: CASSRTGDRNQPQHF. The CDR3 DNA follows: TGTGCCAGCAGCCGGACAGGGGACCGCAATCAGCCCCAGCATTTT.

This sequence joins TRBV7-9 and TRBJ1-1, with D hard to call. Germline CDR1 and CDR2: SEHNR and FQNEAQ (reference sequence). Trimming removed 5 bases from V and 1 base from J, with 8 bases in between. The CDR3 contains 13 residues. The CDR3 DNA reads TGTGCCAGCAGCACCGCCCGGAACACTGAAGCTTTCTTT. Protein sequence: CASSTARNTEAFF.

This clone has a handful of counts. The CDR3 DNA reads TGCGCCAGCAGCTTGGTAGGGACAGGGCCCTACGAGCAGTACTTC. Its protein is CASSLVGTGPYEQYF. The genes are TRBV5-1 and TRBJ2-7; 9 bases are a match to TRBD1. V was pared by 0 bases and J by 2 bases, with 3 bases of the junction left unmatched. The CDR3 is made up of 15 amino acids. Germline V gene sequence: CDR1 SGHRS, CDR2 YFSETQ. Full variable domain (missing parts from reference TRBV5-1 and TRBJ2-7): KAGVTQTPRYLIKTRGQQVTLSCSPISGHRSVSWYQQTPGQGLQFLFEYFSETQRNKGNFPGRFSGRQFSNSRSEMNVSTLELGDSALYLCASSLVGTGPYEQYFGPGTRLTVT.

The chain joins TRBV4-3 to TRBJ2-7, with D perhaps TRBD1 (7 bases). The CDR3 spans 15 residues. The ends were cut back, 0 bases at V and 5 bases at J, with 14 bases in the middle. Germline V gene sequence: CDR1 LGHNA, CDR2 YSLEER. The CDR3 coding sequence is TGCGCCAGCAGCCAAGACGGCCAGGGGGGCGACGAGCAGTACTTC. Its translation is CASSQDGQGGDEQYF.